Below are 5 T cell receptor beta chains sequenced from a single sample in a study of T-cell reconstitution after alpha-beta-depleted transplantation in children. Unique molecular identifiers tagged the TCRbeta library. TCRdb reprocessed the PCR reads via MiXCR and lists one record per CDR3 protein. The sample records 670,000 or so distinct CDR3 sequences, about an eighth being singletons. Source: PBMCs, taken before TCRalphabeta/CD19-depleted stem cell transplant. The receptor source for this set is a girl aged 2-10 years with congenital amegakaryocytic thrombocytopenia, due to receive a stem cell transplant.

CDR3 in DNA: TGTGCCAGCAACCAACCGGGCACCGGGGAGCTGTTTTTT. As protein: CASNQPGTGELFF. The V gene is TRBV12-3 or TRBV12-4, the J gene TRBJ2-2, with D uncertain. Trimming removed 7 bases at V and 4 bases at J, with 10 bases between. CDR3 length equals 13 residues.

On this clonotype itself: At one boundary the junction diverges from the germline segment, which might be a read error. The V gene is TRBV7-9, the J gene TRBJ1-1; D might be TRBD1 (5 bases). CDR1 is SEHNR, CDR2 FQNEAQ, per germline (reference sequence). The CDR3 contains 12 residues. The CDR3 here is CASEGLKTEAFF. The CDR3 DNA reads TGTGCCAGCGAGGGGCTGAAAACTGAAGCTTTCTTT.

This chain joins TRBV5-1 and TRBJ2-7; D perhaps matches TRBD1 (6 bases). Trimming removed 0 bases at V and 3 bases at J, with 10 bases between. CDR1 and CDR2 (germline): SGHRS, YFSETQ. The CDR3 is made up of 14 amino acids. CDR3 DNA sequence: TGCGCCAGCAGCTTGGAACAGGGCTTCTACGAGCAGTACTTC. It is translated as CASSLEQGFYEQYF.

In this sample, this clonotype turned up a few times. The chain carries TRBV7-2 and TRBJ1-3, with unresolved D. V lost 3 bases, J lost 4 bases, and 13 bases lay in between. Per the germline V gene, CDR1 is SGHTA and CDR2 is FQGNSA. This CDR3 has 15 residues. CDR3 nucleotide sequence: TGTGCCAGCAGCTTCTTGGCAGTCGCAGGAAACACCATATATTTT. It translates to CASSFLAVAGNTIYF. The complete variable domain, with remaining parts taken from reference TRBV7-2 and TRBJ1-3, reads GAGVSQSPSNKVTEKGKDVELRCDPISGHTALYWYRQSLGQGLEFLIYFQGNSAPDKSGLPSDRFSAERTGGSVSTLTIQRTQQEDSAVYLCASSFLAVAGNTIYFGEGSWLTVV.

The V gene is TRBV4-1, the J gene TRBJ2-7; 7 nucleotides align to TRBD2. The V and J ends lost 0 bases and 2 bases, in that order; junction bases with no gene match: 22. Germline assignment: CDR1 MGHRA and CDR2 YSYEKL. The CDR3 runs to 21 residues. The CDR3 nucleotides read TGCGCCAGCAGCCAAGAGTGGGGCGGGGGATCGTACTCCAAGCCGACCTACGAGCAGTACTTC. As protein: CASSQEWGGGSYSKPTYEQYF.